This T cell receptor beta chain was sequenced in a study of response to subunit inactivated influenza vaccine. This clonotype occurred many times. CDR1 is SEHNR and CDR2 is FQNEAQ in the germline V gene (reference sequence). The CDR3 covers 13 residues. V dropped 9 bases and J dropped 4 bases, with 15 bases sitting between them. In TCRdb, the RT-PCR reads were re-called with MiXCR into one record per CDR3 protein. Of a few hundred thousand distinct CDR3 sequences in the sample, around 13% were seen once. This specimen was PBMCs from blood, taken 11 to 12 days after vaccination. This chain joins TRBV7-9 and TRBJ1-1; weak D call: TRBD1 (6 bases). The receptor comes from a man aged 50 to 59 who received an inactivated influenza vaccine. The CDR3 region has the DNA TGTGCCAGTTGTGGTGGGGGCTGCACTGAAGCTTTCTTT. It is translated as CASCGGGCTEAFF.